This T cell receptor (beta chain) originates from a study of OX40 agonist ivuxolimab in advanced cancers. V dropped 7 bases and J dropped 9 bases, with 22 bases sitting between them. CDR3 length: 14 amino acids. CDR1 is MNHNY, CDR2 SVGAGI, per germline (reference sequence). Assay used: immunoSEQ multiplex PCR; TCRdb lists only in-frame clones, some missing. This sample yields some 80,000 clones, of which 80% to 90% are seen a single time; 2% belongs to the top ten. Specimen: CD4+ or CD8+ T cells sorted from blood, collected in a trial of the OX40 agonist ivuxolimab. The chain employs TRBV6-6 and TRBJ2-7, with D tentatively TRBD1 (6 bases). This clonotype was sampled from an adult with an advanced solid tumor such as melanoma, head and neck, liver or kidney cancer. The CDR3 sequence: CASIPGQSWPRQYF. CDR3 in DNA: TGTGCCAGCATCCCGGGACAATCCTGGCCGAGGCAGTACTTC.